This is a list of T cell receptor beta chains from one sample in a study of blood T cell repertoires in COVID-19. Method: immunoSEQ multiplex PCR; TCRdb's copy keeps in-frame clones and lacks some. The sample has more than 300,000 clones, around 87% seen once; the top ten hold 8.5% to 12%. The specimen was peripheral blood. The receptors come from a woman in her twenties or thirties with COVID-19, enrolled during active disease. Each CDR3 is given with its conserved first and last residue. The order of the fields is D gene, J gene, V gene, clone size, CDR3 DNA, CDR3 protein. A D gene is named only where the DNA matches it firmly. Rows may omit the clone size; those that give it use once, few, many or a size class.

>-|TRBJ1-2|TRBV4-3|few
TGCGCCAGCAGCCGAGAACTCGTTTTCACCTATGGCTACACCTTC
CASSRELVFTYGYTF
>-|TRBJ1-2|TRBV6-1|-
TGTGCCAGCAGTGAAGCGGCTGGCAGCTATGGCTACACCTTC
CASSEAAGSYGYTF
>TRBD2|TRBJ2-2|TRBV24-1|-
TGTGCCACCAGTGTGGCGGGGGGTAACACCGGGGAGCTGTTTTTT
CATSVAGGNTGELFF
>-|TRBJ2-7|TRBV28|-
TGTGCCAGCAGCTCACCGGGCCGTAGCGCCGGTTACGAGCAGTACTTC
CASSSPGRSAGYEQYF
>TRBD2|TRBJ2-7|TRBV7-9|-
TGTGCCAGCAGCCCCCTAGGCGGGAGGTCCCACGAGCAGTACTTC
CASSPLGGRSHEQYF
>-|TRBJ1-4|TRBV7-9|-
TGTGCCAGCAGCTTAGAGGGGTTTAGGGAAAAACTGTTTTTT
CASSLEGFREKLFF
>-|TRBJ2-1|TRBV11-1|-
TGTGCCAGCAGCCTTCGACGACTTAATGAGCAGTTCTTC
CASSLRRLNEQFF
>-|TRBJ2-5|TRBV21-1|-
TGTGCCAGCAGCAAAGCTCGGACAGGGGGTTTGGAGACCCAGTACTTC
CASSKARTGGLETQYF
>TRBD2|TRBJ2-7|TRBV5-6|-
TGTGCCAGCACCGCGGGGGGCCGGCCTTCCGAGCAGTACTTC
CASTAGGRPSEQYF
>-|TRBJ2-7|TRBV18|once
TGTGCCAGCTCACCGCCGTCGGGAGCCTACGAGCAGTACTTC
CASSPPSGAYEQYF
>-|TRBJ1-4|TRBV16|-
TGTGCCAGCAGCCACAGGGAAGGGAATGAAAAACTGTTTTTT
CASSHREGNEKLFF
>-|TRBJ2-3|TRBV3-1/TRBV3-2|many
TGTGCCAGCTGGTCGGAGTTTTCAGATACGCAGTATTTT
CASWSEFSDTQYF
>TRBD1|TRBJ2-2|TRBV7-2|-
TGTGCCAGCAGCTCGGACAGGCCCGGGGAGCTGTTTTTT
CASSSDRPGELFF
>TRBD1|TRBJ1-1|TRBV29-1|-
TGCAGCGGGGGGACAGGGATAATCACTGAAGCTTTCTTT
CSGGTGIITEAFF
>-|TRBJ2-5|TRBV11-2|-
TGTGCCAGCAGCTTACGAGCGAGTGACCAAGAGACCCAGTACTTC
CASSLRASDQETQYF
>TRBD2|TRBJ2-1|TRBV4-2|many
TGTGCCAGCAGGGATACTAGCGGGGATAACAATGAGCAGTTCTTC
CASRDTSGDNNEQFF
>TRBD1|TRBJ1-2|TRBV7-3|-
TGTGCCAGCAGCCCAAGGACAGGGGCTAACTATGGCTACACCTTC
CASSPRTGANYGYTF
>-|TRBJ1-6|TRBV9|-
TGTGCCAGCAGCCCAAAGTTGGGGAGCTCCTATAATTCACCCCTCCACTTT
CASSPKLGSSYNSPLHF
>TRBD1|TRBJ2-1|TRBV27|once
TGTGCCAGCAGTACCCCGGGACAGGGTCTCTCCTACAATGAGCAGTTCTTC
CASSTPGQGLSYNEQFF
>-|TRBJ2-3|TRBV2|once
TGTGCCAGCAGGGCGTATGTGGGCGGGAGCACAGATACGCAGTATTTT
CASRAYVGGSTDTQYF
>TRBD1|TRBJ1-5|TRBV28|-
TGTGCCAGCAGCATCCCGGGACAGGGGAGTCGGCCCCAGCATTTT
CASSIPGQGSRPQHF
>TRBD1|TRBJ1-2|TRBV28|once
TGTGCCAGCAGTGCTACGGGACAGGGACTTTATGGCTACACCTTC
CASSATGQGLYGYTF
>-|TRBJ1-1|TRBV7-2|once
TGTGCCAGCAGCTTAGATAGGAACACTGAAGCTTTCTTT
CASSLDRNTEAFF
>TRBD1|TRBJ1-1|TRBV5-1|-
TGCGCCAGCAGCTTGGAAGGACAGGGTTCGTTAGCTTTCTTT
CASSLEGQGSLAFF
>-|TRBJ2-3|TRBV4-2|many
TGTGCCAGCAGCCAAGATAAGCGGATCACAGATACGCAGTATTTT
CASSQDKRITDTQYF
>-|TRBJ1-2|TRBV9|few
TGTGCCAGCAGCGTATCCGGGGGGGCCCCAAACTATGGCTACACCTTC
CASSVSGGAPNYGYTF
>-|TRBJ2-7|TRBV5-1|-
TGCGCCAGCAGCTTGCATCCCTACGAGCAGTACTTC
CASSLHPYEQYF
>-|TRBJ1-4|TRBV9|-
TGTGCCAGCAGCGAGGGGATAACAACTAATGAAAAACTGTTTTTT
CASSEGITTNEKLFF
>-|TRBJ2-2|TRBV19|once
TGTGCCAGTAGTATAAGCGCGCAGAACACCGGGGAGCTGTTTTTT
CASSISAQNTGELFF
>-|TRBJ2-7|TRBV28|-
TGTGCCAGCAGTCCCCACCGTGGCAGGGGTGAGTACGAGCAGTACTTC
CASSPHRGRGEYEQYF
>TRBD2|TRBJ2-5|TRBV5-8|-
TGTGCCAGCAGCTTCACGACTAGCACGCAAGAGACCCAGTACTTC
CASSFTTSTQETQYF
>TRBD1|TRBJ1-5|TRBV28|-
TGTGCCAGCAGTCCTGACAGGGGGGCGTATCAGCCCCAGCATTTT
CASSPDRGAYQPQHF
>-|TRBJ2-5|TRBV6-6|-
TGTGCCAGCAGAGTCCGGGAGACCCAGTACTTC
CASRVRETQYF
>TRBD1|TRBJ2-3|TRBV10-3|-
TGTGCCACTGATTCCGGGACAGGGGGCACAGATACGCAGTATTTT
CATDSGTGGTDTQYF
>-|TRBJ2-1|TRBV12-3/TRBV12-4|-
TGTGCCAGCAGTTTAATTAGTGAGCAGTTCTTC
CASSLISEQFF
>TRBD2|TRBJ2-1|TRBV7-6|-
TGTGCCAGCAGCCGGACTAGCGGGAATGAGCAGTTCTTC
CASSRTSGNEQFF
>TRBD1|TRBJ2-7|TRBV7-7|-
TGTGCTAGCAGCCCCGGGACAGGCTCCTACGAGCAGTACTTC
CASSPGTGSYEQYF
>-|TRBJ2-7|TRBV27|-
TGTGCCAGCACCACACGAGGAACCTACGAGCAGTACTTC
CASTTRGTYEQYF
>TRBD1|TRBJ1-5|TRBV19|-
TGTGCCAGTAGAAAAGGCCAGGGCACAGGGGGCAATCAGCCCCAGCATTTT
CASRKGQGTGGNQPQHF
>-|TRBJ1-6|TRBV25-1|-
TGTGCCAGCAGTGAATCCCGGGGGGTTAATTCACCCCTCCACTTT
CASSESRGVNSPLHF
>TRBD1|TRBJ2-1|TRBV3-1/TRBV3-2|-
TGTGCCAGCAGCCAACTACAGGGGACTGAGCAGTTCTTC
CASSQLQGTEQFF
>TRBD1|TRBJ1-2|TRBV30|-
TGTGCCTGGCAGGACAGGGGGAGTGGCTACACCTTC
CAWQDRGSGYTF
>-|TRBJ2-7|TRBV19|-
TGTGCCAGTAGTATCTCCCCGGGCTCCTACGAGCAGTACTTC
CASSISPGSYEQYF
>TRBD2|TRBJ2-1|TRBV5-6|-
TGTGCCAGCAGCTTGGATGGGGGTGGCGGGAGATACAGTGAGCAGTTCTTC
CASSLDGGGGRYSEQFF
>TRBD1|TRBJ2-1|TRBV6-5|-
TGTGCCAGCAATACGGGACAGAACTCCTACAATGAGCAGTTCTTC
CASNTGQNSYNEQFF
>TRBD2|TRBJ2-3|TRBV30|-
TGTGCCTGGAGCAGAGGACTAGCGGGAAGCACAGATACGCAGTATTTT
CAWSRGLAGSTDTQYF
>-|TRBJ2-1|TRBV5-1|-
TGCGCCAGCAGCCCCCGTACGGGAGAAAATGAGCAGTTCTTC
CASSPRTGENEQFF
>TRBD2|TRBJ2-7|TRBV7-9|-
TGTGCCAGCAGTTCCCTAGCGGGAGGATCCTACGAGCAGTACTTC
CASSSLAGGSYEQYF
>TRBD1|TRBJ1-6|TRBV3-1/TRBV3-2|many
TGTGCCAGCAGCCGCGACAGGGGTTCACCCCTCCACTTT
CASSRDRGSPLHF
>-|TRBJ1-6|TRBV7-8|-
TGTGCCAGCAGCTTATCGACAGGCTATAATTCACCCCTCCACTTT
CASSLSTGYNSPLHF
>TRBD2|TRBJ2-1|TRBV3-1/TRBV3-2|-
TGTGCCAGCAGCCCATTATTCTATGGGGAGGGGCGCGTCAATGAGCAGTTCTTC
CASSPLFYGEGRVNEQFF
>TRBD1|TRBJ1-2|TRBV4-1|-
TGCGCCAGCAGCCACCCTGGACAGGGGGCGGAAGGCTACACCTTC
CASSHPGQGAEGYTF